This entry lists 20 T cell receptor beta chains sequenced from one sample in a study of blood T cell repertoires in COVID-19. The assay was immunoSEQ multiplex PCR, and TCRdb's table has in-frame clones only and misses some. This table holds approximately 280,000 clones, around nine tenths found once. What was sequenced was PBMCs or T cells enriched from blood (not recorded which). The origin of the receptors is a woman between 18 and 30 years old who had recovered from COVID-19.

The chain uses TRBV7-9 and TRBJ1-2; 7 bases align to TRBD1. CDR1 and CDR2 from the germline V gene are SEHNR and FQNEAQ (reference sequence). After removal of 2 bases from V and 4 bases from J, the junction contained 4 bases not matched to a gene. This CDR3 is 14 amino acids long. CDR3 region: CASSLLDRVYGYTF. As DNA, the CDR3 is TGTGCCAGCAGCTTATTAGACAGGGTCTATGGCTACACCTTC.

The chain combines TRBV11-3 with TRBJ2-3, with 7 bases lining up with TRBD1. Trimming removed 0 bases from V and 9 bases from J; junction bases left unmatched: 9. The germline V gene has CDR1 SGHNT and CDR2 YENEEA. This CDR3 is 15 amino acids long. The CDR3 sequence: CASSLDPAGGWTQYF. The DNA of the CDR3 is TGTGCCAGCAGCTTAGATCCGGCAGGGGGATGGACGCAGTATTTT.

This chain links TRBV2 with TRBJ1-6; 8 positions match TRBD1. After removal of 10 bases from V and 8 bases from J, the junction contained 7 bases not matched to a gene. This CDR3 is 13 amino acids long. CDR1 is SNHLY, CDR2 FYNNEI, per germline. CDR3 bases: TGTGCCACCAAAGGACAGGGATATTCACCCCTCCACTTT. Translation: CATKGQGYSPLHF.

The genes are TRBV18 and TRBJ2-7, with D unclear. The CDR3 loop spans 13 amino acids. Trimming took off 0 bases at V and 2 bases at J, with 5 bases between the two ends. CDR1 and CDR2 (germline): KGHSH, LQKENI. The CDR3 loop is CASSPPAAYEQYF. The DNA for the CDR3 is TGTGCCAGCTCACCACCCGCAGCCTACGAGCAGTACTTC.

This chain joins TRBV7-2 and TRBJ2-3, with D possibly matching TRBD2 (6 bases). This CDR3 region has 13 residues. The V gene lost 2 bases and the J gene lost 6 bases, with 9 bases spanning the gap. Per the germline V gene, CDR1 is SGHTA and CDR2 is FQGNSA. CDR3 region: CASSLTSFDTQYF. The CDR3 nucleotides read TGTGCCAGCAGCTTAACTAGCTTTGATACGCAGTATTTT.

The rearrangement joins TRBV3-1 (or the pseudogene TRBV3-2) to TRBJ2-7; 11 nucleotides match TRBD2. Trimming at V came to 1 base and at J to 6 bases, leaving 5 bases not matched to a gene. The CDR3 is 15 residues long. Germline CDR1 reads LGHDT; CDR2 reads YNNKEL (reference sequence). Here the CDR3 reads CASSQGLAGLPEQYF. DNA for the CDR3: TGTGCCAGCAGCCAAGGACTAGCGGGGCTCCCCGAGCAGTACTTC.

The chain carries TRBV9 and TRBJ2-1; 14 bases map to TRBD2. Germline CDR1 reads SGDLS; CDR2 reads YYNGEE. J gave up 6 bases and V 4 bases, and 15 bases lay outside the gene matches. The CDR3 consists of 19 residues. CDR3 region: CASSPLVSTSGGASNEQFF. CDR3 DNA sequence: TGTGCCAGCAGCCCCTTGGTGTCGACTAGCGGGGGGGCCTCCAATGAGCAGTTCTTC.

This chain uses TRBV6-5 with TRBJ2-7; a possible D gene is TRBD1 (5 bases). Germline V gene lookup returns CDR1 MNHEY and CDR2 SVGAGI. The CDR3 covers 16 residues. Trimming shortened V by 0 bases and J by 3 bases, and 15 bases separated the two germline ends. CDR3 residues: CASSYSRQGPNYEQYF. The CDR3 nucleotides read TGTGCCAGCAGTTACTCAAGGCAGGGCCCCAACTACGAGCAGTACTTC.

This clone showed up just once. This sequence joins TRBV30 and TRBJ1-3; TRBD1 aligns across 8 bases. Losses at the gene ends were 2 bases for V and 4 bases for J; bases not matched to a gene: 7. The CDR3 has 15 amino acids. The germline CDR1 and CDR2 sequences are GTSNPN and SVGIG (reference sequence). Here the CDR3 reads CAWSRIRGPGNTIYF. In DNA, the CDR3 is TGTGCCTGGAGTCGAATCAGGGGGCCCGGAAACACCATATATTTT.

This chain links TRBV19 with TRBJ1-6, with TRBD1 matching over 7 bases. The CDR3 runs 16 residues. V gave up 5 bases and J gave up 2 bases; unmatched junction bases: 6. The germline V gene encodes CDR1 LNHDA and CDR2 SQIVND (reference sequence). The CDR3 region is CASSSRGFTYNSPLHF. DNA of the CDR3: TGTGCCAGTAGTTCCAGGGGGTTTACCTATAATTCACCCCTCCACTTT. The variable domain in full, completed from reference TRBV19 and TRBJ1-6, reads DGGITQSPKYLFRKEGQNVTLSCEQNLNHDAMYWYRQDPGQGLRLIYYSQIVNDFQKGDIAEGYSVSREKKESFPLTVTSAQKNPTAFYLCASSSRGFTYNSPLHFGNGTRLTVT.

The table lists this clone with a few counts. The chain combines TRBV27 with TRBJ2-4; 11 nucleotides line up with TRBD2. The germline CDR1 and CDR2 sequences are MNHEY and SMNVEV (reference sequence). This CDR3 contains 18 residues. J gave up 0 bases and V 5 bases, and 9 bases lay outside the gene matches. The CDR3 DNA sequence: TGTGCCAGCAGTCTCTTTGGGACTAGCGGATTAGCCAAAAACATTCAGTACTTC. This codes for CASSLFGTSGLAKNIQYF.

Only one count was recorded for this clone. The V and J genes are TRBV3-1 (or the pseudogene TRBV3-2) and TRBJ2-3; 10 bases map to TRBD2. Looked up from germline, CDR1 is LGHDT and CDR2 is YNNKEL (reference sequence). V was clipped by 3 bases and J by 3 bases; unmatched bases: 9. The CDR3 is 17 residues long. The CDR3 loop is CASSQHSAGGHTDTQYF. CDR3 bases: TGTGCCAGCAGCCAGCACTCAGCGGGGGGGCATACAGATACGCAGTATTTT.

The V gene is TRBV7-9, the J gene TRBJ2-7, with 9 nucleotides matching TRBD1. There are 14 residues in the CDR3. Germline V gene sequence: CDR1 SEHNR, CDR2 FQNEAQ (reference sequence). Germline trimming cut 5 bases from V and 6 bases from J; bases unmatched to any gene: 8. The CDR3 loop is CASSNRDRASEQYF. CDR3 sequence (DNA): TGTGCCAGCAGCAACCGGGACAGGGCGAGCGAGCAGTACTTC.

The gene calls are TRBV4-3 and TRBJ1-6; possibly TRBD1 for D (6 bases). The CDR3 covers 18 residues. Germline values: CDR1 LGHNA, CDR2 YSLEER. The germline V and J ends were trimmed by 2 bases and 0 bases, with 14 bases remaining between them. The CDR3: CASSQKGTLSSYNSPLHF. CDR3 sequence (DNA): TGCGCCAGCAGCCAAAAGGGGACACTCAGCTCCTATAATTCACCCCTCCACTTT.

DNA for the CDR3: TGTGCCAGCAGCCCCCCCGGGTGGGAGCAGTACTTC. Translating it yields CASSPPGWEQYF. The chain combines TRBV11-2 with TRBJ2-7; D gene uncertain. The V gene lost 5 bases and the J gene lost 7 bases, with 12 bases spanning the gap. CDR1 is SGHAT, CDR2 FQNNGV, per germline. This CDR3 region has 12 residues. Variable domain in full (rest from reference TRBV11-2 and TRBJ2-7): EAGVAQSPRYKIIEKRQSVAFWCNPISGHATLYWYQQILGQGPKLLIQFQNNGVVDDSQLPKDRFSAERLKGVDSTLKIQPAKLEDSAVYLCASSPPGWEQYFGPGTRLTVT.

The chain couples TRBV7-3 to TRBJ2-1, with D uncertain. The V and J ends lost 0 bases and 4 bases respectively, with 4 bases between them. This CDR3 has 13 amino acids. The germline V gene has CDR1 SGHTA and CDR2 FQGTGA. This CDR3 is CASSLTLYNEQFF. CDR3 nucleotide sequence: TGTGCCAGCAGCTTAACCCTATACAATGAGCAGTTCTTC.

This clone was seen just once. The chain joins TRBV2 to TRBJ1-5; D possibly corresponds to TRBD1 (5 bases). The CDR3 runs 16 residues. Trimming left V 2 bases short and J 7 bases short, with 18 bases between. CDR1 and CDR2 from the germline V gene are SNHLY and FYNNEI. CDR3 in amino acids: CASSELGGVSAQPQHF. CDR3 coding DNA: TGTGCCAGCAGTGAATTGGGGGGAGTTAGCGCCCAGCCCCAGCATTTT.

This clone was seen only a few times. The chain links TRBV7-9 to TRBJ2-3; D call uncertain. The V end was cut by 3 bases, the J end by 0 bases, with 10 bases between. This CDR3 is 15 amino acids long. In germline, CDR1 is SEHNR, CDR2 FQNEAQ (reference sequence). Written as DNA, the CDR3 is TGTGCCAGCAGCTTTAGTCTACCGAGCACAGATACGCAGTATTTT. Protein sequence: CASSFSLPSTDTQYF.

This sequence joins TRBV7-2 and TRBJ1-4; no firm D call. CDR1 is SGHTA and CDR2 is FQGNSA in the germline V gene. Trimming stripped 3 bases from V and 0 bases from J, with 8 bases between. The CDR3 loop spans 15 amino acids. This CDR3 reads CASSFYRATNEKLFF. CDR3 bases: TGTGCCAGCAGCTTCTACAGAGCAACTAATGAAAAACTGTTTTTT.

The chain links TRBV3-1 (or the pseudogene TRBV3-2) to TRBJ2-1; 10 bases are a match to TRBD2. V dropped 6 bases and J dropped 0; count of bases not matched to a gene: 2. This CDR3 contains 15 residues. CDR1 LGHDT and CDR2 YNNKEL come from the germline V gene (reference sequence). CDR3 sequence (DNA): TGTGCCAGCAGACGGACTAGCGGCTCCTACAATGAGCAGTTCTTC. Its protein product is CASRRTSGSYNEQFF.